Each of the 7 T cell receptor beta chains below was sequenced from the same sample in a study of identical twins. TCRdb re-derived calls from the 5' RACE reads in MiXCR, one entry per CDR3 protein. The repertoire includes roughly 1.6 million distinct CDR3 sequences, roughly 35% of them detected once, and about 0.27% sits in the top ten. The sample consisted of cord blood. These receptor sequences come from a newborn girl in good health.

This clonotype has ten or more counts. The junction shows a germline mismatch at one end, possibly a read error. This chain uses TRBV28 with TRBJ1-6; the D is unclear. The V gene's germline CDR1 is MDHEN and CDR2 SYDVKM. The CDR3 is 16 amino acids. This CDR3 is CASSLEGSSYNSPLHF. The CDR3 region has the DNA TGCGCCAGCAGCTTGGAAGGGAGCTCCTATAATTCACCCCTCCACTTT.

This clonotype was seen only once. A much bigger clone sits one base away, suggesting this may be a read error. CDR3 residues: CAISESPEGGYTF. The DNA of the CDR3 is TGTGCCATCAGTGAGTCACCGGAAGGGGGCTACACCTTC. V is TRBV10-3 and J is TRBJ1-2; no firm D call. The CDR3 has 13 residues. Trimming stripped 0 bases from V and 8 bases from J, with 10 bases between. Germline CDR1 reads ENHRY; CDR2 reads SYGVKD.

The chain links TRBV20-1 to TRBJ2-5, with TRBD1 matching 7 bases. Matching the DNA end better, TRBJ2-7 makes the J call doubtful. The V gene's germline CDR1 is DFQATT and CDR2 SNEGSKA (reference sequence). The CDR3 runs 14 residues. As DNA, the CDR3 is TGCAGTGCGAGCGAGACAGGGTTAGGGTACGAGCAGTACTTC. It encodes CSASETGLGYEQYF.

For this clonotype: The junction departs from the called germline gene at one end, perhaps through a read error. J is TRBJ2-3 and V is TRBV20-1; 13 bases align to TRBD2. This CDR3 contains 14 residues. Germline V lookup: CDR1 DFQATT, CDR2 SNEGSKA (reference sequence). CDR3 sequence: CGAGTSGITDTQYF. The CDR3 DNA reads as TGCGGTGCAGGGACTAGCGGGATCACAGATACGCAGTATTTT.

The V and J genes are TRBV20-1 and TRBJ2-3, with TRBD1 matching 7 bases. The CDR3 has 17 residues. In germline, CDR1 is DFQATT, CDR2 SNEGSKA (reference sequence). The trim removed 0 bases at V and 2 bases at J, leaving 11 bases unmatched. The CDR3 coding sequence is TGCAGTGCTAGAGATCTCTGGGCAGGGGGTTTCACAGATACGCAGTATTTT. Protein: CSARDLWAGGFTDTQYF.

The V and J genes are TRBV10-3 and TRBJ2-5; 9 nucleotides align to TRBD2. The J call may be in error: the DNA end matches TRBJ2-7 better. The CDR3 has 15 amino acids. The germline gives CDR1 ENHRY, CDR2 SYGVKD. The CDR3 nucleotides read TGTGCCATCAGTGAGTCGCGGGCTAGCGGGATCGAGCAGTACTTC. Its translation is CAISESRASGIEQYF.

This clonotype occurred once. A read error may account for a junction end that differs from germline. The chain links TRBV2 to TRBJ2-3; 8 bases agree with TRBD2. CDR1 and CDR2 from the germline V gene are SNHLY and FYNNEI. The CDR3 totals 14 residues. The DNA for the CDR3 is TGTGCCAGCAGTTCGGGACTAGGAACAGATGCGCAGTATTTT. Amino acid sequence: CASSSGLGTDAQYF.